The 19 T cell receptor beta chains presented below share a single source sample, sequenced in a study of post-analysis software for immune sequencing data. Study conclusions and caveats: Patients showed TRBV5-6, TRBV5-1 and TRBV20-1 among 4 or 5 TRBV segments more frequent than in controls.

Libraries were made from TCR beta cDNA, and they carried unique molecular identifiers. TCRdb re-called the PCR reads with MiXCR, one entry per CDR3 protein. The sample consists of roughly 700,000 distinct CDR3 sequences, less than 35% of them appearing once. Their cognate antigens are unknown. Sequencing used blood. These receptors were obtained from a girl aged 5 to 17 with multiple sclerosis.

This chain connects TRBV7-9 to TRBJ1-2; no clear D gene. Germline CDR1 and CDR2: SEHNR and FQNEAQ (reference sequence). The CDR3 covers 12 residues. Trimming shortened V by 5 bases and J by 9 bases, and 13 bases separated the two germline ends. The CDR3 DNA follows: TGTGCCAGCAGCCCCGTAGACGTGAGCTACACCTTC. This sequence encodes CASSPVDVSYTF. The full variable domain, its missing parts supplied by reference TRBV7-9 and TRBJ1-2, is DTGVSQNPRHKITKRGQNVTFRCDPISEHNRLYWYRQTLGQGPEFLTYFQNEAQLEKSRLLSDRFSAERPKGSFSTLEIQRTEQGDSAMYLCASSPVDVSYTFGSGTRLTVV.

The J gene is TRBJ1-2, the V gene TRBV20-1; D uncertain. In germline, CDR1 is DFQATT, CDR2 SNEGSKA (reference sequence). The CDR3 covers 13 residues. With 0 bases removed from V and 5 bases from J, the gap between germline ends came to 10 bases. As DNA, the CDR3 is TGCAGTGCTAGAGATCTCAGTCCTTATGGCTACACCTTC. Translating gives CSARDLSPYGYTF.

This clonotype occurred a few times. V is TRBV5-1 and J is TRBJ2-5; TRBD2 aligns across 7 bases. Germline V lookup: CDR1 SGHRS, CDR2 YFSETQ. CDR3 size: 12 residues. J gave up 4 bases and V 7 bases, and 4 bases lay outside the gene matches. This CDR3 reads CASGREGETQYF. Written as DNA, the CDR3 is TGCGCCAGCGGCAGGGAGGGAGAGACCCAGTACTTC.

V usage is TRBV9 and J usage is TRBJ2-5, with D uncertain. The V gene lost 1 base and the J gene lost 2 bases, with 6 bases spanning the gap. Germline CDR1 is SGDLS and CDR2 is YYNGEE. CDR3 length: 13 residues. Written as DNA, the CDR3 is TGTGCCAGCAGCGTAATTTCGCAAGAGACCCAGTACTTC. Amino acids: CASSVISQETQYF.

The chain links TRBV4-1 to TRBJ2-7; D is possibly TRBD2 (5 bases). There are 13 residues in the CDR3. V was trimmed by 2 bases and J by 5 bases, leaving 10 bases between them. Germline lookup yields CDR1 MGHRA and CDR2 YSYEKL. CDR3 in amino acids: CASSQTGVDEQYF. CDR3 nucleotide sequence: TGCGCCAGCAGCCAAACCGGGGTTGACGAGCAGTACTTC.

About this clonotype itself: A much more abundant neighbour one base away suggests this may be a read error. The CDR3 reads CASSFASAGHNEQYF. The CDR3 coding sequence is TGTGCCAGCAGCTTTGCCTCGGCAGGTCACAATGAGCAGTACTTC. The chain employs TRBV7-9 and TRBJ2-5; D is undetermined. Between the trimmed V and J ends, which lost 3 bases and 11 bases, there was a span of 22 bases. The CDR3 consists of 15 residues. The germline V gene encodes CDR1 SEHNR and CDR2 FQNEAQ (reference sequence).

V and J are TRBV12-3 or TRBV12-4 and TRBJ2-3; 7 bases fit TRBD2. V gave up 3 bases and J gave up 0 bases; unmatched junction bases: 12. The CDR3 extends over 18 amino acids. The CDR3 is CASSFRVGGGASTDTQYF. CDR3 sequence (DNA): TGTGCCAGCAGTTTTCGAGTCGGCGGGGGAGCAAGCACAGATACGCAGTATTTT.

This clonotype came up many times. The rearrangement uses TRBV29-1 and TRBJ2-5, with D possibly TRBD1 on 6 matching bases. This CDR3 spans 12 amino acids. Trimming left V 7 bases short and J 3 bases short, with 12 bases between. Germline V gene data show CDR1 as SQVTM and CDR2 as ANQGSEA. The CDR3 DNA follows: TGCAGCGGAGGGCACAGGGAAGAGACCCAGTACTTC. As protein: CSGGHREETQYF. The whole variable domain, remainder taken from reference TRBV29-1 and TRBJ2-5, is SAVISQKPSRDICQRGTSLTIQCQVDSQVTMMFWYRQQPGQSLTLIATANQGSEATYESGFVIDKFPISRPNLTFSTLTVSNMSPEDSSIYLCSGGHREETQYFGPGTRLLVL.

The table lists this clonotype with many counts. The CDR3 DNA is TGTGCCAGCACCCCAGGGACAGGACGCTCCTACGAGCAGTACTTC. Its protein is CASTPGTGRSYEQYF. The V call is TRBV12-3 or TRBV12-4, the J call TRBJ2-7; 8 bases match TRBD1. V trimming: 7 bases; J trimming: 0 bases; junction bases outside the gene matches: 8. This CDR3 contains 15 residues.

In this sample, this clonotype turned up a few times. The J gene is TRBJ1-1, the V gene TRBV29-1; D is unresolved. CDR1 is SQVTM and CDR2 is ANQGSEA in the germline V gene. V was clipped by 4 bases and J by 1 base, with 13 bases between them. The CDR3 contains 14 residues. CDR3 nucleotides: TGCAGCGTTGCCTTTCTAGGAACGAACACTGAAGCTTTCTTT. It specifies CSVAFLGTNTEAFF.

This clonotype was detected once. This chain links TRBV5-1 with TRBJ2-3; possibly TRBD2 for D (6 bases). Germline V gives CDR1 SGHRS, CDR2 YFSETQ. This CDR3 contains 14 residues. The V end was cut by 4 bases, the J end by 3 bases, with 12 bases between. The CDR3, as DNA: TGCGCCAGCAGCACGGAGGGACCGACAGATACGCAGTATTTT. As protein: CASSTEGPTDTQYF.

The chain carries TRBV7-9 and TRBJ2-7; perhaps TRBD1 as D (5 bases). CDR3 length equals 13 residues. The germline V gene has CDR1 SEHNR and CDR2 FQNEAQ (reference sequence). The ends were cut back, 5 bases at V and 2 bases at J, with 10 bases in the middle. CDR3 bases: TGTGCCAGCAGCCCGAAGGGGACCTACGAGCAGTACTTC. This sequence encodes CASSPKGTYEQYF.

Only a few counts were recorded for this clonotype. The rearrangement links TRBV29-1 to TRBJ2-5; 8 bases line up with TRBD2. Germline trimming cut 3 bases from V and 5 bases from J; bases unmatched to any gene: 5. CDR1 SQVTM and CDR2 ANQGSEA come from the germline V gene. The CDR3 extends over 13 amino acids. This CDR3 is CSVEGLGAETQYF. CDR3 bases: TGCAGCGTTGAGGGACTAGGGGCGGAGACCCAGTACTTC.

As concerns this clonotype: One end of the junction is discordant with germline, which a read error may explain. The CDR3 reads CAGSPGQGAILYGYTF. The DNA for the CDR3 is TGCGCCGGCAGCCCTGGACAGGGGGCGATCTTGTATGGCTACACCTTC. The chain links TRBV5-1 to TRBJ1-2; 11 bases are a match to TRBD1. The CDR3 loop spans 16 amino acids. The V gene's germline CDR1 is SGHRS and CDR2 YFSETQ. The variable domain in full, completed from reference TRBV5-1 and TRBJ1-2, reads KAGVTQTPRYLIKTRGQQVTLSCSPISGHRSVSWYQQTPGQGLQFLFEYFSETQRNKGNFPGRFSGRQFSNSRSEMNVSTLELGDSALYLCAGSPGQGAILYGYTFGSGTRLTVV.

V is TRBV5-1 and J is TRBJ1-4; possibly TRBD1 for D (6 bases). From germline, CDR1 is SGHRS and CDR2 YFSETQ. This CDR3 is built from 15 residues. Trimming left V 4 bases short and J 2 bases short, with 12 bases between. CDR3 protein: CASSNRGGTNEKLFF. The CDR3 DNA sequence: TGCGCCAGCAGCAATAGGGGGGGCACTAATGAAAAACTGTTTTTT.

This clonotype showed up just a few times. The chain has TRBV7-2 and TRBJ2-7, with a possible D match to TRBD1 (6 bases). V was clipped by 5 bases and J by 4 bases, with 15 bases between them. Germline assignment: CDR1 SGHTA and CDR2 FQGNSA. The CDR3 is made up of 14 amino acids. This chain's CDR3 is CASSTSNRVYEQYF. The CDR3 DNA sequence: TGTGCCAGCAGCACATCGAACAGGGTTTACGAGCAGTACTTC. Based on the CDR3 plus reference TRBV7-2 and TRBJ2-7, the full variable domain is GAGVSQSPSNKVTEKGKDVELRCDPISGHTALYWYRQSLGQGLEFLIYFQGNSAPDKSGLPSDRFSAERTGGSVSTLTIQRTQQEDSAVYLCASSTSNRVYEQYFGPGTRLTVT.

Note on this clonotype: A much larger clone lies one base from this, so it may be a read error. The CDR3 sequence: CASSQSGVSHEQYF. Here the CDR3 DNA reads TGCGCCAGCAGCCAGTCAGGGGTCTCCCACGAGCAGTACTTC. This chain joins TRBV4-3 and TRBJ2-5; tentatively, D is TRBD1 (6 bases). The J call could be wrong; TRBJ2-7 is a better fit for the DNA end. Germline assignment: CDR1 LGHNA and CDR2 YSLEER. This CDR3 comprises 14 residues.

The sample holds a few counts of this clonotype. The chain combines TRBV5-1 with TRBJ2-7; no definite D call. Germline CDR1 is SGHRS and CDR2 is YFSETQ. The CDR3 spans 15 residues. The V end lost 0 bases, the J end lost 1 base, and 11 bases lay between the germline ends. The CDR3 DNA is TGCGCCAGCAGCTTGGCCGCAGCCGATTCCTACGAGCAGTACTTC. Amino acids: CASSLAAADSYEQYF. Using reference TRBV5-1 and TRBJ2-7 for the parts outside the CDR3, the full variable domain is KAGVTQTPRYLIKTRGQQVTLSCSPISGHRSVSWYQQTPGQGLQFLFEYFSETQRNKGNFPGRFSGRQFSNSRSEMNVSTLELGDSALYLCASSLAAADSYEQYFGPGTRLTVT.

The rearrangement links TRBV12-3 or TRBV12-4 to TRBJ1-4, with D unresolved. The germline V and J ends were trimmed by 3 bases and 10 bases, with 9 bases remaining between them. The CDR3 has 12 amino acids. Written as DNA, the CDR3 is TGTGCCAGCAGTTTTACCGCGGGAAAACTGTTTTTT. It yields the protein CASSFTAGKLFF.